This TCR beta chain was sequenced during a study of shared clonotypes between healthy human individuals. Study in general: Per donor, CD8 memory used one plate, CD8 naive used two, CD4 memory used three and CD4 naive used three. General study points: Owing to a small donor count, the genetic and exposure-history diversity represented was limited.

Trimming removed 4 bases from V and 7 bases from J, with 8 bases in between. The CDR3 totals 12 residues. Germline V gene lookup returns CDR1 SNHLY and CDR2 FYNNEI. Method: immunoSEQ multiplex PCR; TCRdb's copy keeps in-frame clones and lacks some. The sample shows some 1,400,000 clones, 96% of them seen only once. Details on this clone: As yet, its antigen is unknown.

This TCR came from a man younger than 45 in good health. V is TRBV2 and J is TRBJ1-5; D call uncertain. Sequencing was done on a sample of naive CD4+ T cells sorted from blood. Subset: CD45RA+ positively selected. The CDR3 nucleotides read TGTGCCAGCAGTGTATGGAGGCAGCCCCAGCATTTT. Amino acid sequence: CASSVWRQPQHF.